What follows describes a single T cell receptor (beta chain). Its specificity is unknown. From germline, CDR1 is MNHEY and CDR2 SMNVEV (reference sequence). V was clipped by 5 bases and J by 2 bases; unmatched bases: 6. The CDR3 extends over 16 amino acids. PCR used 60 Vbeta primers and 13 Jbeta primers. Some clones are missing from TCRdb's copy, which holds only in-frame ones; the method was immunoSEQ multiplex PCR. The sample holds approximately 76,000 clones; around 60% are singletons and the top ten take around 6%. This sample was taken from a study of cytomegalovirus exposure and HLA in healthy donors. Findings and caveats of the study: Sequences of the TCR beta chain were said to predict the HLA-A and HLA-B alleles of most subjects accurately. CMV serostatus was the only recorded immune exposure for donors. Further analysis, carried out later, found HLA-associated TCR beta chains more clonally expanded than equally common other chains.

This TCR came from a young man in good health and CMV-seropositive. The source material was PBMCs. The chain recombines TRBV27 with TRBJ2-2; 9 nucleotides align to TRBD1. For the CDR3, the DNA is TGTGCCAGCAGTCCCCGGACAGGGGAAAACACCGGGGAGCTGTTTTTT. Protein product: CASSPRTGENTGELFF.